Below are 25 T cell receptor beta chains sequenced from a single sample in a study of CD8+ T cells in alopecia areata. Treatment denoted: oral pan-JAK inhibitor, 5-10 mg twice daily. Extracted RNA was reverse transcribed, and the resulting cDNA served as sequencing template. Sequencing used immunoSEQ multiplex PCR; TCRdb keeps in-frame clones, though not all of them. This table has some 210,000 clones, over 60% appearing once. The input for sequencing was CD4+ T cells sorted from blood, taken between weeks 44 and 45, from a patient treated with tofacitinib. The receptors originated from a human donor with alopecia areata.

Note on this clone: This sample also contains other DNA sequences that code for the same CDR3. J is TRBJ1-1 and V is TRBV29-1; 7 bases match TRBD1. CDR1 and CDR2 from the germline V gene are SQVTM and ANQGSEA. The CDR3 runs to 13 residues. V was clipped by 4 bases and J by 0 bases; unmatched bases: 2. The CDR3 bases are TGCAGCGTTGTCGGACAGGTGAACACTGAAGCTTTCTTT. Residues: CSVVGQVNTEAFF. The whole variable domain, filled in from reference TRBV29-1 and TRBJ1-1, reads SAVISQKPSRDICQRGTSLTIQCQVDSQVTMMFWYRQQPGQSLTLIATANQGSEATYESGFVIDKFPISRPNLTFSTLTVSNMSPEDSSIYLCSVVGQVNTEAFFGQGTRLTVV.

The chain uses TRBV29-1 and TRBJ2-3; D might be TRBD2 (6 bases). The CDR3 length is 12 residues. Trimming removed 6 bases from V and 6 bases from J, with 13 bases in between. The V gene's germline CDR1 is SQVTM and CDR2 ANQGSEA. The CDR3 bases are TGCAGCGTGGATAGCGGAGGGGATACGCAGTATTTT. This gives the protein CSVDSGGDTQYF.

This sequence joins TRBV27 and TRBJ1-2, with 9 bases that match TRBD1. Germline CDR1 reads MNHEY; CDR2 reads SMNVEV (reference sequence). The CDR3 covers 15 residues. V shed 1 base, J shed 2 bases, and the junction held 2 bases outside the gene matches. CDR3 sequence: CASSLFTGGNYGYTF. The CDR3 region has the DNA TGTGCCAGCAGTTTATTTACAGGGGGCAACTATGGCTACACCTTC.

Worth noting for this clone: The same CDR3 can be traced to other DNA sequences in this sample. The V and J genes are TRBV29-1 and TRBJ1-2; D gene ambiguous. The V gene's germline CDR1 is SQVTM and CDR2 ANQGSEA. Trimming shortened V by 4 bases and J by 8 bases, and 5 bases separated the two germline ends. The CDR3 spans 9 residues. The CDR3 sequence is CSVGEGYTF. DNA of the CDR3: TGCAGCGTTGGAGAGGGCTACACCTTC. Filled out from reference TRBV29-1 and TRBJ1-2, the complete variable domain reads SAVISQKPSRDICQRGTSLTIQCQVDSQVTMMFWYRQQPGQSLTLIATANQGSEATYESGFVIDKFPISRPNLTFSTLTVSNMSPEDSSIYLCSVGEGYTFGSGTRLTVV.

In this sample, this clone turned up a few times. This chain joins TRBV6-9 and TRBJ1-2; the D is unclear. Trimming left V 8 bases short and J 8 bases short, with 6 bases between. Germline CDR1 reads MNHGY; CDR2 reads SVAAGI. The CDR3 contains 9 residues. CDR3 protein: CASVDGYTF. In DNA form, the CDR3 reads TGTGCCAGCGTAGACGGCTACACCTTC.

The rearrangement joins TRBV11-3 to TRBJ2-2; D is uncertain. CDR3 size: 14 residues. CDR1 and CDR2 (germline): SGHNT, YENEEA. V was clipped by 2 bases and J by 3 bases, with 7 bases between them. CDR3 residues: CASSLSGYTGELFF. CDR3 nucleotide sequence: TGTGCCAGCAGCTTATCGGGTTACACCGGGGAGCTGTTTTTT. Full variable domain (outside the CDR3, taken from reference TRBV11-3 and TRBJ2-2): EAGVVQSPRYKIIEKKQPVAFWCNPISGHNTLYWYLQNLGQGPELLIRYENEEAVDDSQLPKDRFSAERLKGVDSTLKIQPAELGDSAVYLCASSLSGYTGELFFGEGSRLTVL.

Concerning this clone: Relative to the germline gene, one junction end is altered; a read error may explain this. The chain is built from TRBV2 and TRBJ2-1; D not resolved. CDR3 size: 12 residues. Germline CDR1 and CDR2: SNHLY and FYNNEI. CDR3 loop: CASSEAKTISLF. In DNA form, the CDR3 reads TGTGCCAGCAGTGAAGCTAAGACAATTTCGCTCTTC. Filled out from reference TRBV2 and TRBJ2-1, the complete variable domain reads EPEVTQTPSHQVTQMGQEVILRCVPISNHLYFYWYRQILGQKVEFLVSFYNNEISEKSEIFDDQFSVERPDGSNFTLKIRSTKLEDSAMYFCASSEAKTISLFGPGTRLTVL.

Only a few counts were recorded for this clone. The chain combines TRBV7-2 with TRBJ1-1; D is uncertain. The CDR3 is made up of 12 amino acids. Deletions cut 5 bases from V and 10 bases from J, with 14 bases between. The germline CDR1 and CDR2 sequences are SGHTA and FQGNSA. CDR3 sequence: CASSLRQGRAFF. CDR3 DNA sequence: TGTGCCAGCAGCCTAAGGCAAGGGAGAGCTTTCTTT.

The V call is TRBV19, the J call TRBJ2-4; D possibly uses TRBD1 or TRBD2 (5 bases each). The ends were cut back, 8 bases at V and 11 bases at J, with 10 bases in the middle. Germline-derived CDR1 and CDR2 are LNHDA and SQIVND (reference sequence). This CDR3 has 10 amino acids. The CDR3 sequence: CASGPGLQYF. The CDR3 region has the DNA TGTGCCAGTGGCCCGGGACTTCAGTACTTC.

The chain uses TRBV7-2 and TRBJ1-1; D ambiguous. This CDR3 is built from 13 residues. Germline V gene data show CDR1 as SGHTA and CDR2 as FQGNSA. The germline V and J ends were trimmed by 4 bases and 8 bases, with 14 bases remaining between them. CDR3 nucleotides: TGTGCCAGCAGCTCCGGTGGACGACTCGAAGCTTTCTTT. Its translation is CASSSGGRLEAFF.

This clone was detected only once. CDR3 sequence: CSAILGQINYGYTF. In DNA form, the CDR3 reads TGCAGCGCCATACTCGGACAGATAAACTATGGCTACACCTTC. The genes are TRBV29-1 and TRBJ1-2; TRBD1 might be the D (6 bases). This CDR3 comprises 14 residues. Germline V gene sequence: CDR1 SQVTM, CDR2 ANQGSEA. The V end lost 7 bases, the J end lost 2 bases, and 17 bases lay between the germline ends.

This clone was observed a handful of times. The chain is built from TRBV7-2 and TRBJ2-7, with TRBD1 matching over 9 bases. The CDR3 is 15 amino acids. Germline trimming cut 1 base from V and 3 bases from J; bases unmatched to any gene: 4. Looked up from germline, CDR1 is SGHTA and CDR2 is FQGNSA. This CDR3 is CASSLVQGARYEQYF. The CDR3 DNA reads TGTGCCAGCAGCTTAGTACAGGGGGCTCGCTACGAGCAGTACTTC. Based on the CDR3 plus reference TRBV7-2 and TRBJ2-7, the full variable domain is GAGVSQSPSNKVTEKGKDVELRCDPISGHTALYWYRQSLGQGLEFLIYFQGNSAPDKSGLPSDRFSAERTGGSVSTLTIQRTQQEDSAVYLCASSLVQGARYEQYFGPGTRLTVT.

The genes are TRBV5-1 and TRBJ2-6; 10 bases line up with TRBD2. The germline gives CDR1 SGHRS, CDR2 YFSETQ. The CDR3 totals 18 residues. Unmatched junction bases numbered 3, after V lost 0 bases and J lost 0 bases. CDR3 in amino acids: CASSLALAGVSGANVLTF. In DNA form, the CDR3 reads TGCGCCAGCAGCTTGGCGCTAGCGGGGGTCTCTGGGGCCAACGTCCTGACTTTC.

This clone occurred a few times. DNA for the CDR3: TGCAGCCTTCGAAGTCTATTCACAGATACGCAGTATTTT. Translating it yields CSLRSLFTDTQYF. This chain connects TRBV29-1 to TRBJ2-3; D gene ambiguous. The length of the CDR3 is 13 residues. The V end was cut by 8 bases, the J end by 2 bases, with 14 bases between. Germline CDR1 and CDR2: SQVTM and ANQGSEA.

This clone was found a few times. The rearrangement uses TRBV5-1 and TRBJ2-5, with 8 nucleotides matching TRBD2. The CDR3 is made up of 17 amino acids. Germline V gene data show CDR1 as SGHRS and CDR2 as YFSETQ. Trimming at V came to 1 base and at J to 5 bases, leaving 13 bases not matched to a gene. For the CDR3, the DNA is TGCGCCAGCAGCTTGAGGCTAGCGGGCGTCGGAGGGGAGACCCAGTACTTC. Translation gives CASSLRLAGVGGETQYF. Using reference TRBV5-1 and TRBJ2-5 for the parts outside the CDR3, the full variable domain is KAGVTQTPRYLIKTRGQQVTLSCSPISGHRSVSWYQQTPGQGLQFLFEYFSETQRNKGNFPGRFSGRQFSNSRSEMNVSTLELGDSALYLCASSLRLAGVGGETQYFGPGTRLLVL.

The count of this clone is one. The chain's CDR3 is CSVGREDTGELFF. The CDR3, as DNA: TGCAGCGTTGGAAGGGAGGACACCGGGGAGCTGTTTTTT. The chain is built from TRBV29-1 and TRBJ2-2; D possibly corresponds to TRBD2 (6 bases). The CDR3 runs 13 residues. CDR1 is SQVTM and CDR2 is ANQGSEA in the germline V gene. The V end was cut by 4 bases, the J end by 3 bases, with 9 bases between.

The genes are TRBV9 and TRBJ2-1; unclear D gene. CDR1 and CDR2 (germline): SGDLS, YYNGEE. The CDR3 is 16 residues long. Between the trimmed V and J ends, which lost 3 bases and 2 bases, there was a span of 15 bases. For the CDR3, the DNA is TGTGCCAGCAGCGCGCTAGGAGCCCTCGCCTACAATGAGCAGTTCTTC. Translated, it gives CASSALGALAYNEQFF. Variable domain in full (rest from reference TRBV9 and TRBJ2-1): DSGVTQTPKHLITATGQRVTLRCSPRSGDLSVYWYQQSLDQGLQFLIQYYNGEERAKGNILERFSAQQFPDLHSELNLSSLELGDSALYFCASSALGALAYNEQFFGPGTRLTVL.

With regard to this clone: A much larger clone is a single base away; this may be a read error. The chain couples TRBV6-5 to TRBJ2-7; no clear D. The V gene lost 5 bases and the J gene lost 6 bases, with 8 bases spanning the gap. Germline assignment: CDR1 MNHEY and CDR2 SVGAGI. The CDR3 length is 11 residues. This CDR3 reads CASSQVGEQYF. In DNA, the CDR3 is TGTGCCAGCAGTCAAGTGGGCGAGCAGTACTTC.

To note about this clone: Other nucleotide sequences from this sample produce the same CDR3. J is TRBJ2-1 and V is TRBV4-3; D gene uncertain. Trimming shortened V by 0 bases and J by 6 bases, and 3 bases separated the two germline ends. The CDR3 extends over 12 amino acids. Germline V gene data show CDR1 as LGHNA and CDR2 as YSLEER. CDR3 bases: TGCGCCAGCAGCCAAGAGGGCAATGAGCAGTTCTTC. Protein: CASSQEGNEQFF.

This clone appeared once. The CDR3 DNA follows: TGTGCCAGCACCCGACGAGGGCGGGTGGATACGCAGTATTTT. Its protein product is CASTRRGRVDTQYF. This sequence joins TRBV6-4 and TRBJ2-3; a weak D match, TRBD2 (5 bases). The CDR3 consists of 14 residues. Germline V gives CDR1 MRHNA, CDR2 SNTAGT. The germline V and J ends were trimmed by 7 bases and 6 bases, with 17 bases remaining between them.

The chain couples TRBV27 to TRBJ2-5, with D perhaps TRBD1 or TRBD2 (6 bases each). CDR3 size: 15 residues. The germline gives CDR1 MNHEY, CDR2 SMNVEV (reference sequence). Trimming removed 5 bases from V and 5 bases from J, with 18 bases in between. The CDR3 region has the DNA TGTGCCAGCAGTCCCTCCATTAGGGGGAGGGAGACCCAGTACTTC. Amino acid sequence: CASSPSIRGRETQYF.

The rearrangement joins TRBV5-1 to TRBJ1-1, with D perhaps TRBD1 (6 bases). The V gene lost 0 bases and the J gene lost 8 bases, with 17 bases spanning the gap. The germline gives CDR1 SGHRS, CDR2 YFSETQ. CDR3 size: 15 residues. The CDR3, as DNA: TGCGCCAGCAGCTTGGGAGCGGGGGCGCATAGGGAAGCTTTCTTT. This encodes CASSLGAGAHREAFF.

This clone has just one count. The V call is TRBV30, the J call TRBJ2-1; 10 nucleotides match TRBD2. CDR3 length equals 16 residues. CDR1 and CDR2 from the germline V gene are GTSNPN and SVGIG (reference sequence). J was trimmed by 4 bases and V by 2 bases; bases with no gene match: 8. CDR3 in DNA: TGTGCCTGGAGTAATCCTAGCGGGGGCCCTTACAATGAGCAGTTCTTC. Amino acids: CAWSNPSGGPYNEQFF.

This clone was seen a single time. The chain joins TRBV5-1 to TRBJ2-3, with D maybe TRBD1 (5 bases). V was cut by 2 bases and J by 4 bases, with 11 bases left in between. The CDR3 is 14 residues long. The germline gives CDR1 SGHRS, CDR2 YFSETQ. CDR3 sequence (DNA): TGCGCCAGCAGCTTAGGACAATTCTCAGATACGCAGTATTTT. Amino acids: CASSLGQFSDTQYF. Complete variable domain (other parts from reference TRBV5-1 and TRBJ2-3): KAGVTQTPRYLIKTRGQQVTLSCSPISGHRSVSWYQQTPGQGLQFLFEYFSETQRNKGNFPGRFSGRQFSNSRSEMNVSTLELGDSALYLCASSLGQFSDTQYFGPGTRLTVL.

The rearrangement links TRBV27 to TRBJ1-2; tentatively, D is TRBD1 (6 bases). The germline CDR1 and CDR2 sequences are MNHEY and SMNVEV (reference sequence). The CDR3 runs 15 residues. V lost 6 bases and J 5 bases, leaving 19 bases between the germline ends. CDR3 protein: CASSQSGQPVYGYTF. The CDR3 DNA is TGTGCCAGCAGCCAATCCGGACAGCCTGTTTATGGCTACACCTTC.